Listed here is a single TCR beta chain. Its antigen is unidentified. This CDR3 spans 13 amino acids. Trimming took 5 bases from V and 3 from J, leaving 9 bases between them. This entry is derived from a study of T-cell memory formation after mild COVID-19. Study context: There were largely donor-specific TCR clusters. Study outcomes and limitations: The study found balanced CD4/CD8 in clones contracting day 15 to 85 and a CD4+ lean in later expanders. Researchers report contracting CD4+ clones mostly in CM and EM, with CD8+ clones in EMRA. Researchers found some responding clones in pre-infection memory, a sign that cross-reactive memory joined.

One entry per CDR3 protein, called by TCRdb with MiXCR from the 5' RACE reads. This table holds 90,000 to 130,000 distinct CDR3 sequences, roughly a sixth found once. The chain has TRBV12-3 or TRBV12-4 and TRBJ2-3; possible D gene TRBD2, 5 bases. The material sequenced was PBMCs or a T cell subset sorted from them (not recorded which). This TCR was recovered from a man between 18 and 35 years old who had mild COVID-19 (a few samples of this study predate the infection). Cell type and time point are not known. CDR3 bases: TGTGCCAGCAGTGGACGACTAACAGATACGCAGTATTTT. Protein product: CASSGRLTDTQYF.